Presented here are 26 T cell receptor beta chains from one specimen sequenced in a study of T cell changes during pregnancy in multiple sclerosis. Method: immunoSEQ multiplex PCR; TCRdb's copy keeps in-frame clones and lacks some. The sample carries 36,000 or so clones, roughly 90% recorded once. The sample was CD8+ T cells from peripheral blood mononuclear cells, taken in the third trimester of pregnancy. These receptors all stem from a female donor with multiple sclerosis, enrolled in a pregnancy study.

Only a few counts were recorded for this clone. Here the CDR3 reads CASSPGPGSNQPQHF. As DNA, the CDR3 is TGTGCCAGCAGCCCTGGGCCAGGCAGCAATCAGCCCCAGCATTTT. This rearrangement joins TRBV27 to TRBJ1-5; D call uncertain. V was shortened by 6 bases and J by 1 base, with 13 bases between the two germline ends. This CDR3 is 15 amino acids long. CDR1 and CDR2 (germline): MNHEY, SMNVEV (reference sequence).

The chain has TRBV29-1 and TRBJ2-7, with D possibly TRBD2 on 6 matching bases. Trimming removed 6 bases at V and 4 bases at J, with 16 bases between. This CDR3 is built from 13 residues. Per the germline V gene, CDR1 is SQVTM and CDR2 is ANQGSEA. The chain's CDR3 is CSVRDSRAYEQYF. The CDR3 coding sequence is TGCAGCGTCCGGGACTCCAGGGCGTACGAGCAGTACTTC.

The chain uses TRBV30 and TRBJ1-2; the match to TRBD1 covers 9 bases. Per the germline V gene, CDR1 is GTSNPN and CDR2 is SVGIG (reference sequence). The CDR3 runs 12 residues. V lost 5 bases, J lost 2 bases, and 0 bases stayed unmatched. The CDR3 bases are TGTGCCTGGGGGACAGGGAACTATGGCTACACCTTC. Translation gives CAWGTGNYGYTF.

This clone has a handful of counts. The CDR3 nucleotides are TGTGCCAGCAGCTCGGGACTAGCAAGAAACAATGAGCAGTTCTTC. It is translated as CASSSGLARNNEQFF. This chain uses TRBV7-9 with TRBJ2-1, with 9 bases identical to TRBD2. The CDR3 has 15 amino acids. The V and J ends lost 4 bases and 5 bases, in that order; junction bases with no gene match: 6. Germline CDR1 is SEHNR and CDR2 is FQNEAQ (reference sequence).

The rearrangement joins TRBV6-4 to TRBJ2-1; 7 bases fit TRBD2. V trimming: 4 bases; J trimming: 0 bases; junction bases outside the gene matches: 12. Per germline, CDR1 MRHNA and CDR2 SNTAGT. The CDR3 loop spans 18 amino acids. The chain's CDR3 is CASSVTSRAFSSYNEQFF. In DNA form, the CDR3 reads TGTGCCAGCAGTGTGACTAGCCGGGCTTTTAGCTCCTACAATGAGCAGTTCTTC.

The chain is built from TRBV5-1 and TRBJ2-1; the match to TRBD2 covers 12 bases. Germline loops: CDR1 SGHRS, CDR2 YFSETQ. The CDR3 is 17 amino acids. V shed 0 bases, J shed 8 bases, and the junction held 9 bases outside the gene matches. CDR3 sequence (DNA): TGCGCCAGCAGCTTGGACGTGACTAGCGGGAGCGTCGATGAGCAGTTCTTC. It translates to CASSLDVTSGSVDEQFF.

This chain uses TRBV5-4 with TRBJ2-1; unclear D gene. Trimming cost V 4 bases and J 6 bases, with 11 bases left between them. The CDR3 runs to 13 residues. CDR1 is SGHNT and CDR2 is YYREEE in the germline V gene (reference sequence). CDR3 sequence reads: CASSPENLNEQFF. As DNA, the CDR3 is TGTGCCAGCAGCCCTGAGAATCTCAATGAGCAGTTCTTC.

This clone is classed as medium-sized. The CDR3 here is CASRPDSYNEQFF. CDR3 nucleotide sequence: TGTGCCAGCAGACCGGACAGCTACAATGAGCAGTTCTTC. This rearrangement joins TRBV5-4 to TRBJ2-1; D possibly corresponds to TRBD1 (6 bases). The germline V and J ends were trimmed by 5 bases and 3 bases, with 9 bases remaining between them. CDR1 SGHNT and CDR2 YYREEE come from the germline V gene (reference sequence). This CDR3 is built from 13 residues.

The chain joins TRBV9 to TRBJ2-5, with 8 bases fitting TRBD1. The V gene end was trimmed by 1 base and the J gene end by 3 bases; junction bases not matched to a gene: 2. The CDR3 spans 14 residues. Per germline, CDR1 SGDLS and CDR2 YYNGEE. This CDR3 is CASSVQGAEETQYF. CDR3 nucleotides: TGTGCCAGCAGCGTACAGGGGGCTGAAGAGACCCAGTACTTC.

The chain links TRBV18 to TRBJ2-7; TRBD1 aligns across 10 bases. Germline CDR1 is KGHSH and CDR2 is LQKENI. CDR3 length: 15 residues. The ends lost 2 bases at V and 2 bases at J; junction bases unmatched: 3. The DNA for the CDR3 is TGTGCCAGCTCACCAGACAGGGGGCAAACCTACGAGCAGTACTTC. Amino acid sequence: CASSPDRGQTYEQYF.

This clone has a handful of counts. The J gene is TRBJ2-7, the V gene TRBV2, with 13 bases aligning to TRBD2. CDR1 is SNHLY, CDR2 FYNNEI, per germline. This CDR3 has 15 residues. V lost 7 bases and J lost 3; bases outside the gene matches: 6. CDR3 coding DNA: TGTGCCAGCATTTGGACTAGCGGGAGTTTCTACGAGCAGTACTTC. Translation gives CASIWTSGSFYEQYF. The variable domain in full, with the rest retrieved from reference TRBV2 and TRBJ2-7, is EPEVTQTPSHQVTQMGQEVILRCVPISNHLYFYWYRQILGQKVEFLVSFYNNEISEKSEIFDDQFSVERPDGSNFTLKIRSTKLEDSAMYFCASIWTSGSFYEQYFGPGTRLTVT.

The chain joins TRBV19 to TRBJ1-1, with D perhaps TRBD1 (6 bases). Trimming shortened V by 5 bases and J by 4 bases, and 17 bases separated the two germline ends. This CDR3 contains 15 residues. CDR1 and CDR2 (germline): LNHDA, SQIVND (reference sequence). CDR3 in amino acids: CASSPRTDRGTEAFF. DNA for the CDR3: TGTGCCAGTAGTCCAAGGACAGATAGAGGCACTGAAGCTTTCTTT.

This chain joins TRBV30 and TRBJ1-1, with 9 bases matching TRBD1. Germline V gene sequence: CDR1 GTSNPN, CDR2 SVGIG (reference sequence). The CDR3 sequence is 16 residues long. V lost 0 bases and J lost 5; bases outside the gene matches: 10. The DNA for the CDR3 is TGTGCCTGGAGTGTTTACACAGGGGGCAGGGAGACTGAAGCTTTCTTT. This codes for CAWSVYTGGRETEAFF.

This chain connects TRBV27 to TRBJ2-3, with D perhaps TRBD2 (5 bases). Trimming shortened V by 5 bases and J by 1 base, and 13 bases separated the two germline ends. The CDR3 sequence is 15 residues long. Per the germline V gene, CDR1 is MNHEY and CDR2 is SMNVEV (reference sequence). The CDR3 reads CASSVLGVGTDTQYF. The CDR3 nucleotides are TGTGCCAGCAGTGTCCTCGGGGTAGGCACAGATACGCAGTATTTT.

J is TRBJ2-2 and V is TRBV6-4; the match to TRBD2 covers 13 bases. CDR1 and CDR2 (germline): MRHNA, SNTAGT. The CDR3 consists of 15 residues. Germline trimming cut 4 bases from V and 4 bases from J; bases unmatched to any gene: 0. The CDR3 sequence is CASSGTSGGTGELFF. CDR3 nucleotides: TGTGCCAGCAGTGGGACTAGCGGGGGCACCGGGGAGCTGTTTTTT.

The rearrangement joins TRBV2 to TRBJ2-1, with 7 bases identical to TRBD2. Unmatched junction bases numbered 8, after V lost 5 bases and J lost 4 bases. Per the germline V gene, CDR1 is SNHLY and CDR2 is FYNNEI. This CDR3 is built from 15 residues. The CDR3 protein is CASSHPGRPYNEQFF. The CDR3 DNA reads TGTGCCAGCAGTCACCCCGGGAGGCCATACAATGAGCAGTTCTTC. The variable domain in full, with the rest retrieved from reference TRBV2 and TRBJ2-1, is EPEVTQTPSHQVTQMGQEVILRCVPISNHLYFYWYRQILGQKVEFLVSFYNNEISEKSEIFDDQFSVERPDGSNFTLKIRSTKLEDSAMYFCASSHPGRPYNEQFFGPGTRLTVL.

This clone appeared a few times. The CDR3 is CAWSFGTGPSEKLFF. In DNA form, the CDR3 reads TGTGCCTGGAGTTTCGGGACAGGGCCATCTGAAAAACTGTTTTTT. The chain carries TRBV30 and TRBJ1-4; 9 bases are shared with TRBD1. CDR1 and CDR2 (germline): GTSNPN, SVGIG (reference sequence). The V segment lost 2 bases and the J segment 7 bases; nucleotides outside the gene matches: 8. This CDR3 is 15 amino acids long.

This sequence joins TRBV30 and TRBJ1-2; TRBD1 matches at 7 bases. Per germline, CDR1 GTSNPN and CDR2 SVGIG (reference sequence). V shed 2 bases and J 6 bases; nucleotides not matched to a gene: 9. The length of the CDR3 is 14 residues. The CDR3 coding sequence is TGTGCCTGGAGTCTCACAGGGCAGGGGGATGGCTACACCTTC. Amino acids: CAWSLTGQGDGYTF.

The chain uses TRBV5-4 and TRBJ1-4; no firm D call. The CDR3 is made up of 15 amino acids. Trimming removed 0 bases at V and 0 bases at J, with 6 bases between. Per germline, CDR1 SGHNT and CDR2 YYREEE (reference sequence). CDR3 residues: CASSLEGATNEKLFF. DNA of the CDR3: TGTGCCAGCAGCTTGGAAGGAGCAACTAATGAAAAACTGTTTTTT.

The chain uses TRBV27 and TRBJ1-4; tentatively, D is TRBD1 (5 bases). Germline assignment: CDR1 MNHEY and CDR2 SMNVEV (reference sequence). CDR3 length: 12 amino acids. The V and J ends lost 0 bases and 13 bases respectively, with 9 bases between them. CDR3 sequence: CASSLSGGPLFF. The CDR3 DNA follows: TGTGCCAGCAGTTTATCGGGGGGACCACTGTTTTTT.

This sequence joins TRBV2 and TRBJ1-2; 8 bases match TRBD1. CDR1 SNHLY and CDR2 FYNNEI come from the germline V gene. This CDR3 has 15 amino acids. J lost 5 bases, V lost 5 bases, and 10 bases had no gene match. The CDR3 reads CASSTRWTGKYGYTF. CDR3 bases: TGTGCCAGCAGTACTAGATGGACAGGGAAGTATGGCTACACCTTC.

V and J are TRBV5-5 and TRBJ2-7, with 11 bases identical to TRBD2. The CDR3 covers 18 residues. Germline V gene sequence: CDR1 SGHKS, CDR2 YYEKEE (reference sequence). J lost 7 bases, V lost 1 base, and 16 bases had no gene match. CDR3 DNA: TGTGCCAGCAGCTTGTCTCCTAGCGGGGGGATCCCATCCTCGGAGCAGTACTTC. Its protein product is CASSLSPSGGIPSSEQYF.

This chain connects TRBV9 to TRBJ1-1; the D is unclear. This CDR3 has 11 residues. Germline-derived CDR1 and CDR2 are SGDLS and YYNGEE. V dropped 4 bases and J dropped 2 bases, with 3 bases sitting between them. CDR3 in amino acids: CASSQNTEAFF. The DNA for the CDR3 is TGTGCCAGCAGCCAAAACACTGAAGCTTTCTTT.

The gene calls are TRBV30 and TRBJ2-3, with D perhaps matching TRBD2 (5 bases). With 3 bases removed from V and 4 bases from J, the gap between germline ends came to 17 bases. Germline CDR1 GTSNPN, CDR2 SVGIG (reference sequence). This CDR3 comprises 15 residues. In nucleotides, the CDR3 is TGTGCCTGGAGCTGGACTGTTTCCCGGGCAGATACGCAGTATTTT. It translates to CAWSWTVSRADTQYF.

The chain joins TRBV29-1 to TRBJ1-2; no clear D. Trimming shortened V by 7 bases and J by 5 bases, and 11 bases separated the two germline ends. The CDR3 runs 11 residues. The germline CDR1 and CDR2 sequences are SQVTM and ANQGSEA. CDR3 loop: CSARLVYGYTF. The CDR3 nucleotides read TGCAGCGCAAGACTTGTTTATGGCTACACCTTC.

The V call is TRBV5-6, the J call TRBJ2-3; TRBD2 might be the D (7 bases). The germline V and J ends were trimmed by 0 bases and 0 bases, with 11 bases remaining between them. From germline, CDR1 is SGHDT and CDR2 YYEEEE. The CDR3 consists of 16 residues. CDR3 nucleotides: TGTGCCAGCAGCTTGGCCGGGGGGCTTAGCACAGATACGCAGTATTTT. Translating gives CASSLAGGLSTDTQYF.